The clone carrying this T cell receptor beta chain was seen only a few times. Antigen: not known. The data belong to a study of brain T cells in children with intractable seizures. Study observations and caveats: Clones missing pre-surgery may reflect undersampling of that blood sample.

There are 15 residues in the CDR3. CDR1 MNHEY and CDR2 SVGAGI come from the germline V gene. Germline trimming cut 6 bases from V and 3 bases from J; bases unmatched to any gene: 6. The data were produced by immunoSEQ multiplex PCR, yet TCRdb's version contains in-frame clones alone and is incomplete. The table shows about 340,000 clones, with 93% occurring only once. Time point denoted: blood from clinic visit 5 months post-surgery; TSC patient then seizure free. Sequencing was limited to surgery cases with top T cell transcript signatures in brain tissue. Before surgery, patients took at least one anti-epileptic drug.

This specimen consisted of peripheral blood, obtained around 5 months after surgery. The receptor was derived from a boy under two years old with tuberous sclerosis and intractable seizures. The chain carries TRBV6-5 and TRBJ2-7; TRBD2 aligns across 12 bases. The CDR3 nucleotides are TGTGCCAGCAGGGACAGGGGACTAGCGGGCTACGAGCAGTACTTC. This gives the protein CASRDRGLAGYEQYF.